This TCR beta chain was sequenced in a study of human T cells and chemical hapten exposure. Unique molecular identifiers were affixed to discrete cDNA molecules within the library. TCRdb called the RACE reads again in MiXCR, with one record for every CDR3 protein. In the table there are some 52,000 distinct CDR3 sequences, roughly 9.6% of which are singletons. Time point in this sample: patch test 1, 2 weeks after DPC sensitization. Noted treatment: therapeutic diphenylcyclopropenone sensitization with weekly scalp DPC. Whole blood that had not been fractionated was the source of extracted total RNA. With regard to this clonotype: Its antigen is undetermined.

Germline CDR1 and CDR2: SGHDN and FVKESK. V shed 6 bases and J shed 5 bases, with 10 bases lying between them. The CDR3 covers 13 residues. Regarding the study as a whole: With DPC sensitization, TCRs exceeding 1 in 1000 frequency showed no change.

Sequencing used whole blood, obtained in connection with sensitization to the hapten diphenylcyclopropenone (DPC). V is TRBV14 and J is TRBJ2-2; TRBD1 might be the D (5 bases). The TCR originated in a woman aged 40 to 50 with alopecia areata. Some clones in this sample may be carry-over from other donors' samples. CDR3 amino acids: CASSADRTGELFF. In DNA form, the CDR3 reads TGTGCCAGCAGTGCAGACAGAACCGGGGAGCTGTTTTTT.